These T cell receptor beta chains were read from a single sample in a study of cytomegalovirus exposure and HLA in healthy donors. Some clones are missing from TCRdb's copy, which holds only in-frame ones; the method was immunoSEQ multiplex PCR. The sample holds fewer than 250,000 clones; approximately 83% are singletons and the top ten take roughly 0.66%. What was sequenced was PBMCs. The receptor set was obtained from a boy younger than 10 in good health and CMV-seronegative. CDR3s include the opening cysteine and the closing phenylalanine or tryptophan. The D gene is left open where the match is weak. Where a row states a size, it is once, few, many or the class of an expanded clone; other rows omit it.

j_gene,len,v_gene,d_gene,abundance,CDR3aa,CDR3nt
TRBJ2-1,14,TRBV11-2,TRBD2,-,CASSFLAGGHEQFF,TGTGCCAGCAGCTTCCTAGCGGGGGGGCACGAGCAGTTCTTC
TRBJ2-1,17,TRBV4-1,TRBD2,-,CASSQEPLAPIYNEQFF,TGCGCCAGCAGCCAAGAGCCACTAGCGCCGATCTACAATGAGCAGTTCTTC
TRBJ2-7,12,TRBV6-5,-,-,CASSYAGYEQYF,TGTGCCAGCAGTTACGCGGGGTACGAGCAGTACTTC
TRBJ1-1,12,TRBV29-1,TRBD1,-,CSVPGGITEAFF,TGCAGCGTTCCAGGGGGGATCACTGAAGCTTTCTTT
TRBJ2-3,14,TRBV6-4,TRBD2,-,CASSGLAGEDTQYF,TGTGCCAGCAGTGGGCTAGCGGGAGAAGATACGCAGTATTTT
TRBJ1-1,13,TRBV29-1,-,few,CSVEQVINTEAFF,TGCAGCGTTGAACAGGTTATCAACACTGAAGCTTTCTTT
TRBJ2-1,16,TRBV6-1,TRBD2,-,CASSEWPSGEYNEQFF,TGTGCCAGCAGTGAATGGCCTAGCGGGGAGTACAATGAGCAGTTCTTC
TRBJ1-2,16,TRBV19,TRBD1,-,CASSLPGQGASRGYTF,TGTGCCAGTAGTCTTCCGGGACAGGGGGCCTCTCGAGGCTACACCTTC
TRBJ2-6,16,TRBV4-1,-,few,CASSSKTGSGANVLTF,TGCGCCAGCAGCTCAAAGACGGGATCCGGGGCCAACGTCCTGACTTTC
TRBJ2-7,16,TRBV11-2,TRBD1,once,CASSLSGQGSMAEQYF,TGTGCCAGCAGCCTATCCGGACAGGGAAGTATGGCCGAGCAGTACTTC
TRBJ1-3,15,TRBV9,-,-,CASSVDSDSGNTIYF,TGTGCCAGCAGCGTAGATTCAGACTCTGGAAACACCATATATTTT
TRBJ2-1,15,TRBV11-1,-,-,CASSLGFSSYNEQFF,TGTGCCAGCAGCCTAGGGTTCAGCTCCTACAATGAGCAGTTCTTC
TRBJ2-7,14,TRBV9,-,-,CASSVGQTPYEQYF,TGTGCCAGCAGCGTTGGACAGACCCCTTACGAGCAGTACTTC
TRBJ2-7,13,TRBV10-1,-,-,CASSPGPSYEQYF,TGCGCCAGCAGTCCGGGTCCCTCCTACGAGCAGTACTTC
TRBJ1-3,15,TRBV5-1,-,-,CASSLGGTIGNTIYF,TGCGCCAGCAGCTTGGGGGGGACTATCGGAAACACCATATATTTT
TRBJ2-2,15,TRBV5-4,TRBD2,-,CASSGGGGAAGELFF,TGTGCCAGCAGCGGGGGGGGAGGGGCCGCCGGGGAGCTGTTTTTT
TRBJ2-7,13,TRBV5-6,-,few,CASIRSNSYEQYF,TGTGCCAGCATCCGGAGTAACTCCTACGAGCAGTACTTC
TRBJ1-4,14,TRBV6-5,TRBD1,-,CASSRQGISEKLFF,TGTGCCAGCAGCCGACAGGGGATAAGTGAAAAACTGTTTTTT
TRBJ2-7,15,TRBV9,-,-,CASSAEGAHGYEQYF,TGTGCCAGCAGCGCCGAAGGGGCGCATGGCTACGAGCAGTACTTC
TRBJ2-1,15,TRBV4-2,TRBD2,-,CASGRLAGIYNEQFF,TGTGCCAGCGGCAGACTAGCGGGGATTTACAATGAGCAGTTCTTC
TRBJ1-2,17,TRBV4-1,TRBD1,-,CASRRPGQGLPNYGYTF,TGCGCCAGCAGGCGACCGGGACAGGGCCTTCCTAACTATGGCTACACCTTC
TRBJ1-4,13,TRBV11-2,TRBD1,-,CASTPTGGEKLFF,TGTGCCAGCACCCCGACAGGGGGTGAAAAACTGTTTTTT
TRBJ2-7,13,TRBV5-4,-,-,CASSFENLYEQYF,TGTGCCAGCAGCTTTGAGAATCTCTACGAGCAGTACTTC